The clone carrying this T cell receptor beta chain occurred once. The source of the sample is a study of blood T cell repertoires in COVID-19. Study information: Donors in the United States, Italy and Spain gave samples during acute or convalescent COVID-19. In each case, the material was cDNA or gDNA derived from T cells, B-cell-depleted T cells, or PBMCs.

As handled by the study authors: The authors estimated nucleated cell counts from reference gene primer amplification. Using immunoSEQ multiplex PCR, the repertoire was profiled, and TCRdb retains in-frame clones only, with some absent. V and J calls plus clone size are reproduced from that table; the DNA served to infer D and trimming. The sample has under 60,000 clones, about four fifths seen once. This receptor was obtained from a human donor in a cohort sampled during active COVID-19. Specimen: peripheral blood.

This chain's CDR3 is CASSPGGRQPQHF. CDR3 DNA sequence: TGTGCCAGCAGCCCAGGAGGGCGCCAGCCCCAGCATTTT. This chain connects TRBV7-2 to TRBJ1-5, with no clear D. The CDR3 runs 13 residues. With 5 bases removed from V and 7 bases from J, the gap between germline ends came to 12 bases. Per germline, CDR1 SGHTA and CDR2 FQGNSA.